The 21 T cell receptor beta chains reported below all come from one sample, sequenced in a study of T cells in Graves' hyperthyroidism and ophthalmopathy. Amplified TCR beta CDR3 regions derived from RNA transcripts. With the HTBI primer set, the TCR CDR3 went through a first round of RT-PCR. MiXCR was run by TCRdb on the multiplex PCR reads, yielding one entry per CDR3 protein. Among around 700,000 distinct CDR3 sequences listed, roughly a sixth were seen once. Material: blood. The receptors originated from a woman between 45 and 60 years old with Graves' hyperthyroidism that later progressed to Graves' ophthalmopathy.

This chain links TRBV5-1 with TRBJ2-5; the match to TRBD2 covers 9 bases. J gave up 2 bases and V 0 bases, and 5 bases lay outside the gene matches. CDR1 and CDR2 from the germline V gene are SGHRS and YFSETQ. The CDR3 is 16 amino acids. The CDR3 region is CASSLASSGAQETQYF. The CDR3 DNA sequence: TGCGCCAGCAGCTTGGCATCTAGCGGGGCACAAGAGACCCAGTACTTC. Full variable domain (missing parts from reference TRBV5-1 and TRBJ2-5): KAGVTQTPRYLIKTRGQQVTLSCSPISGHRSVSWYQQTPGQGLQFLFEYFSETQRNKGNFPGRFSGRQFSNSRSEMNVSTLELGDSALYLCASSLASSGAQETQYFGPGTRLLVL.

In this sample, this clonotype turned up many times. J is TRBJ2-1 and V is TRBV6-2 or TRBV6-3, with TRBD2 identical over 12 bases. CDR1 is MNHEY and CDR2 is SVGEGT in the germline V gene. The CDR3 extends over 16 amino acids. Trimming removed 3 bases from V and 8 bases from J; junction bases left unmatched: 8. The CDR3 nucleotides read TGTGCCAGCAGTTATCTGCTAGCGGGGGGGCTTGATGAGCAGTTCTTC. Amino acids: CASSYLLAGGLDEQFF.

This clonotype was counted at least ten times. This chain uses TRBV10-3 with TRBJ1-1, with D hard to call. The germline V gene has CDR1 ENHRY and CDR2 SYGVKD. CDR3 length: 14 amino acids. V shed 4 bases and J shed 0 bases, with 9 bases lying between them. The CDR3 nucleotides are TGTGCCATCAGTGTTGGGCGGTTGAACACTGAAGCTTTCTTT. Protein: CAISVGRLNTEAFF.

V is TRBV12-3 or TRBV12-4 and J is TRBJ2-5; D is uncertain. The CDR3 is 15 amino acids. Deletions cut 4 bases from V and 5 bases from J, with 17 bases between. CDR3 DNA: TGTGCCAGCAGTTGGCGTCGGGCTAGTGGTGAGACCCAGTACTTC. Encoded protein: CASSWRRASGETQYF.

In this sample, this clonotype turned up many times. V and J are TRBV11-3 and TRBJ2-1, with a tentative D call TRBD1 (6 bases). The CDR3 length is 13 residues. The V end lost 4 bases, the J end lost 7 bases, and 11 bases lay between the germline ends. CDR1 and CDR2 from the germline V gene are SGHNT and YENEEA. CDR3 DNA: TGTGCCAGCAGCTCGAACCAGGGGAATGAGCAGTTCTTC. Protein sequence: CASSSNQGNEQFF. Supplemented by reference TRBV11-3 and TRBJ2-1, the full variable domain reads EAGVVQSPRYKIIEKKQPVAFWCNPISGHNTLYWYLQNLGQGPELLIRYENEEAVDDSQLPKDRFSAERLKGVDSTLKIQPAELGDSAVYLCASSSNQGNEQFFGPGTRLTVL.

Many counts were recorded for this clonotype. The chain has TRBV11-2 and TRBJ2-2; 11 bases line up with TRBD2. CDR3 length equals 18 residues. Unmatched junction bases numbered 5, after V lost 2 bases and J lost 0 bases. CDR1 and CDR2 from the germline V gene are SGHAT and FQNNGV. The CDR3 protein is CASSLPLAGVSNTGELFF. The CDR3 coding sequence is TGTGCCAGCAGCTTACCACTAGCGGGGGTCTCGAACACCGGGGAGCTGTTTTTT.

Points on this clonotype: It may be a read error: a sequence one base away is much more abundant. Written as DNA, the CDR3 is TGTGTCAGCAGTCGTCTTGGGCAGCAGGGAGGGTATAATTCACCCCTCCACTTT. Residues: CVSSRLGQQGGYNSPLHF. J is TRBJ1-6 and V is TRBV11-2, with TRBD1 as a possible D gene (5 bases). Germline V gives CDR1 SGHAT, CDR2 FQNNGV. The CDR3 is 18 amino acids.

This clonotype was seen a handful of times. The chain joins TRBV6-1 to TRBJ2-1, with 8 nucleotides matching TRBD2. The V segment lost 2 bases and the J segment 0 bases; nucleotides outside the gene matches: 3. CDR1 is MNHNS, CDR2 SASEGT, per germline. This CDR3 comprises 16 residues. In DNA, the CDR3 is TGTGCCAGCAGTGAATCGGGGGGGCTCTCCTACAATGAGCAGTTCTTC. It yields the protein CASSESGGLSYNEQFF.

This chain joins TRBV30 and TRBJ2-5; tentative D call: TRBD1 (5 bases). Per the germline V gene, CDR1 is GTSNPN and CDR2 is SVGIG (reference sequence). Trimming took 4 bases from V and 3 from J, leaving 18 bases between them. The CDR3 is made up of 15 amino acids. The CDR3 coding sequence is TGTGCCTGGATCCGGTCGGGCAGGGATGAAGAGACCCAGTACTTC. This codes for CAWIRSGRDEETQYF.

This clonotype was recorded at least ten times. The rearrangement uses TRBV3-1 and TRBJ2-7, with 8 bases aligning to TRBD1. The junction had 7 bases not matched to a gene; V was cut back by 5 bases and J by 4 bases. This CDR3 has 14 residues. Germline V lookup: CDR1 LGHDT, CDR2 YNNKEL (reference sequence). The CDR3 reads CASSYGGQEYEQYF. Here the CDR3 DNA reads TGTGCCAGCAGCTACGGGGGACAGGAGTACGAGCAGTACTTC.

Many counts were recorded for this clonotype. V gene TRBV4-2 combines with J gene TRBJ2-5; 9 bases fit TRBD1. The J segment lost 2 bases and the V segment lost 5 bases, leaving 6 bases of the junction unmatched. Germline V gene data show CDR1 as LGHNA and CDR2 as YNFKEQ. The CDR3 is 15 amino acids. The chain's CDR3 is CASSLRQGGQETQYF. The CDR3 nucleotides are TGTGCCAGCAGCTTGAGACAGGGGGGACAAGAGACCCAGTACTTC.

This clonotype was seen a handful of times. V and J are TRBV12-5 and TRBJ2-1, with 11 bases that match TRBD1. The CDR3 is made up of 17 amino acids. CDR1 and CDR2 from the germline V gene are LGHNT and FRNRAP. Trimming removed 7 bases from V and 0 bases from J; junction bases left unmatched: 8. The CDR3: CASAWDRGVSSYNEQFF. The CDR3 DNA reads TGTGCTAGTGCCTGGGACAGGGGGGTTAGCTCCTACAATGAGCAGTTCTTC.

In its sample, this clonotype was seen a few times. The chain links TRBV5-6 to TRBJ1-1; unclear D gene. CDR1 and CDR2 (germline): SGHDT, YYEEEE. Trimming left V 2 bases short and J 4 bases short, with 6 bases between. The CDR3 is 12 residues long. Here the CDR3 DNA reads TGTGCCAGCAGCTTAGATCCCACTGAAGCTTTCTTT. This codes for CASSLDPTEAFF.

CDR3 in DNA: TGTGCCAGCAGACAGGGGAGCCACGAGCAGTTCTTC. The encoded protein is CASRQGSHEQFF. The chain carries TRBV27 and TRBJ2-1; 7 nucleotides align to TRBD1. Germline V gives CDR1 MNHEY, CDR2 SMNVEV (reference sequence). The CDR3 sequence is 12 residues long. The V gene end was trimmed by 6 bases and the J gene end by 10 bases; junction bases not matched to a gene: 6.

The chain employs TRBV6-1 and TRBJ2-2; TRBD2 agrees at 14 bases. The V and J ends lost 6 bases and 3 bases, in that order; junction bases with no gene match: 6. CDR3 size: 17 residues. Germline CDR1 MNHNS, CDR2 SASEGT. This CDR3 reads CASSRTSGGPDTGELFF. CDR3 DNA: TGTGCCAGCAGCCGGACTAGCGGGGGGCCAGACACCGGGGAGCTGTTTTTT.

This clonotype has only a few counts. This chain uses TRBV6-5 with TRBJ1-1; TRBD1 might be the D (6 bases). The CDR3 totals 17 residues. The germline V gene encodes CDR1 MNHEY and CDR2 SVGAGI. Trimming pared 0 bases from V and 0 bases from J, leaving 14 bases between. CDR3 region: CASSYSNVQGLNTEAFF. The CDR3 coding sequence is TGTGCCAGCAGTTACTCTAACGTTCAGGGGCTGAACACTGAAGCTTTCTTT.

The gene calls are TRBV6-5 and TRBJ1-5; D remains ambiguous. V lost 3 bases and J 7 bases, leaving 10 bases between the germline ends. Looked up from germline, CDR1 is MNHEY and CDR2 is SVGAGI. CDR3 length: 13 residues. CDR3 DNA: TGTGCCAGCAGTTATTTCGGGGTGCAGCCCCAGCATTTT. It specifies CASSYFGVQPQHF.

There are a few counts of this clonotype. The CDR3 loop reads CASRVDSRSTGYTF. CDR3 bases: TGTGCCAGCAGGGTGGACAGTCGATCAACGGGCTACACCTTC. This chain joins TRBV6-2 or TRBV6-3 and TRBJ1-2; maybe TRBD1 (6 bases). Germline loops: CDR1 MNHEY, CDR2 SVGEGT. This CDR3 is 14 amino acids long. With 6 bases removed from V and 8 bases from J, the gap between germline ends came to 19 bases.

This clonotype showed up many times. This chain uses TRBV7-9 with TRBJ2-7, with TRBD2 identical over 11 bases. V lost 2 bases, J lost 9 bases, and 12 bases stayed unmatched. The CDR3 is 16 amino acids. Germline CDR1 is SEHNR and CDR2 is FQNEAQ (reference sequence). CDR3 protein: CASSLISGGDLSGQYF. The CDR3 DNA reads as TGTGCCAGCAGCTTAATTAGCGGGGGGGACCTCTCTGGGCAGTACTTC.

In this sample, this clonotype turned up many times. The rearrangement uses TRBV30 and TRBJ1-6; 9 nucleotides agree with TRBD1. Germline V lookup: CDR1 GTSNPN, CDR2 SVGIG (reference sequence). The ends lost 2 bases at V and 6 bases at J; junction bases unmatched: 2. The CDR3 is made up of 14 amino acids. The CDR3 is CAWSPDRGNSPLHF. CDR3 coding DNA: TGTGCCTGGAGTCCGGACAGGGGTAATTCACCCCTCCACTTT.

This clonotype has ten or more counts. The gene calls are TRBV29-1 and TRBJ1-1; the D is unclear. The germline V and J ends were trimmed by 6 bases and 1 base, with 18 bases remaining between them. Germline lookup yields CDR1 SQVTM and CDR2 ANQGSEA. CDR3 length: 15 residues. CDR3 in DNA: TGCAGCGTCCTTTCGGGAATAGCAGGGAACACTGAAGCTTTCTTT. It specifies CSVLSGIAGNTEAFF.